Included here is one T cell receptor (beta chain) sequence, with context. This sample was taken from a study of Ad26.COV2.S vaccination and SARS-CoV-2 variants. The CDR3 contains 15 residues. Germline trimming cut 8 bases from V and 2 bases from J; bases unmatched to any gene: 10. CDR1 and CDR2 from the germline V gene are MDHEN and SYDVKM. Treatment in this sample: roughly 19 received Ad26.COV2.S at low or high dose, single or two shots; about 5 received placebo; per-sample allocation not given. Samples analyzed were those drawn on day 63 after the first vaccine or placebo injection. The method was immunoSEQ multiplex PCR; TCRdb's version includes in-frame clones alone and lacks a portion of them. The repertoire includes roughly 300,000 clones, around nine tenths of them detected once, and around 10% sits in the top ten.

V gene TRBV28 combines with J gene TRBJ2-7; 9 bases are a match to TRBD2. This sequence originates from a person aged 18-60 years who received the Ad26.COV2.S COVID-19 vaccine or a placebo. This specimen consisted of peripheral blood, obtained in a trial of Ad26.COV2.S vaccine versus placebo. The CDR3: CASFSGGGAPYEQYF. The DNA of the CDR3 is TGTGCCAGCTTCAGTGGCGGGGGGGCCCCCTACGAGCAGTACTTC.